The 30 T cell receptor beta chains presented below share a single source sample, sequenced in a study of cytomegalovirus exposure and HLA in healthy donors. 13 Jbeta primers and 60 Vbeta primers were used for the PCR. The table came from immunoSEQ multiplex PCR; TCRdb's copy has only in-frame clones and leaves some out. In the table there are more than 150,000 clones, 80% to 90% of which are singletons. Sequencing was done on a sample of PBMCs. The receptors shown here come from a girl aged 2-15 years in good health and CMV-seropositive.

The J gene is TRBJ2-7, the V gene TRBV25-1; TRBD2 might be the D (5 bases). Trimming stripped 5 bases from V and 3 bases from J, with 8 bases between. The CDR3 totals 12 residues. Looked up from germline, CDR1 is MGHDK and CDR2 is SYGVNS. This CDR3 reads CASSMRVYEQYF. In nucleotides, the CDR3 is TGTGCCAGCAGTATGAGGGTCTACGAGCAGTACTTC.

This rearrangement joins TRBV2 to TRBJ2-1; 11 bases line up with TRBD2. With 1 base clipped from V and 15 bases from J, the junction kept 5 bases outside the gene matches. The CDR3 extends over 13 amino acids. Germline-derived CDR1 and CDR2 are SNHLY and FYNNEI. The CDR3 loop is CASSEEVTSGRFF. For the CDR3, the DNA is TGTGCCAGCAGTGAAGAGGTAACTAGCGGGAGGTTCTTC.

The rearrangement links TRBV18 to TRBJ2-1; 8 bases are shared with TRBD1. J was trimmed by 7 bases and V by 1 base; bases with no gene match: 9. Per the germline V gene, CDR1 is KGHSH and CDR2 is LQKENI. The CDR3 spans 16 residues. This chain's CDR3 is CASSPRLQGVVNEQFF. CDR3 in DNA: TGTGCCAGCTCACCACGGCTACAGGGGGTAGTTAATGAGCAGTTCTTC.

The V and J genes are TRBV5-6 and TRBJ2-1, with 8 bases fitting TRBD1. Germline CDR1 SGHDT, CDR2 YYEEEE. The CDR3 has 15 residues. J lost 9 bases, V lost 1 base, and 9 bases had no gene match. CDR3 bases: TGTGCCAGCAGCTTGAGGCAGGGGGCGCTTGGTGAGCAGTTCTTC. Translated: CASSLRQGALGEQFF.

This clone was detected once. The chain combines TRBV12-5 with TRBJ1-3; 7 positions agree with TRBD1. The trim removed 0 bases at V and 2 bases at J, leaving 10 bases unmatched. Germline CDR1 and CDR2: LGHNT and FRNRAP. The CDR3 is made up of 18 amino acids. The CDR3 DNA reads as TGTGCTAGTGGTTTGGTCCAAGGGGGGACAGCTGCTGGAAACACCATATATTTT. Translating gives CASGLVQGGTAAGNTIYF. Combining the CDR3 with reference TRBV12-5 and TRBJ1-3 gives the whole variable domain DARVTQTPRHKVTEMGQEVTMRCQPILGHNTVFWYRQTMMQGLELLAYFRNRAPLDDSGMPKDRFSAEMPDATLATLKIQPSEPRDSAVYFCASGLVQGGTAAGNTIYFGEGSWLTVV.

The V gene is TRBV2, the J gene TRBJ1-1; D uncertain. Per the germline V gene, CDR1 is SNHLY and CDR2 is FYNNEI. This CDR3 has 14 residues. V lost 3 bases and J lost 4, with 12 bases in between. The CDR3 sequence is CASSEEGLITEAFF. In DNA, the CDR3 is TGTGCCAGCAGTGAGGAAGGACTGATCACTGAAGCTTTCTTT.

This clone was seen more than once but under ten times. The chain is built from TRBV6-5 and TRBJ1-1; D gene unclear. The germline V gene encodes CDR1 MNHEY and CDR2 SVGAGI. V was shortened by 6 bases and J by 2 bases, with 4 bases between the two germline ends. The CDR3 loop spans 11 amino acids. DNA of the CDR3: TGTGCCAGCAGGGGCAACACTGAAGCTTTCTTT. Its protein product is CASRGNTEAFF.

This clone was observed a few times. The chain is built from TRBV2 and TRBJ1-1; perhaps TRBD1 as D (5 bases). The V end lost 6 bases, the J end lost 2 bases, and 16 bases lay between the germline ends. Per the germline V gene, CDR1 is SNHLY and CDR2 is FYNNEI. There are 15 residues in the CDR3. The CDR3, as DNA: TGTGCCAGCAGCCAAAGAACGACAGTTAACACTGAAGCTTTCTTT. Residues: CASSQRTTVNTEAFF.

V and J are TRBV11-1 and TRBJ2-3; 7 bases match TRBD1. Germline assignment: CDR1 SGHAT and CDR2 FQDESV (reference sequence). V shed 5 bases and J 3 bases; nucleotides not matched to a gene: 8. The CDR3 length is 15 residues. CDR3 sequence (DNA): TGTGCCAGCAGCCAGGACAGGATCGGGACAGATACGCAGTATTTT. Translating it yields CASSQDRIGTDTQYF.

This clone has more than one count but fewer than ten. The V and J genes are TRBV2 and TRBJ1-1; D unclear. Germline values: CDR1 SNHLY, CDR2 FYNNEI. The CDR3 has 13 amino acids. V lost 3 bases and J 0 bases, leaving 5 bases between the germline ends. In DNA form, the CDR3 reads TGTGCCAGCAGTGAGGAGGTGAACACTGAAGCTTTCTTT. Residues: CASSEEVNTEAFF.

This clone was counted a single time. The V and J genes are TRBV19 and TRBJ1-1; a weak D match, TRBD1 (6 bases). The CDR3 spans 14 residues. CDR1 is LNHDA and CDR2 is SQIVND in the germline V gene (reference sequence). Trimming pared 6 bases from V and 2 bases from J, leaving 13 bases between. CDR3 sequence reads: CASREQGPNTEAFF. The DNA of the CDR3 is TGTGCCAGTAGGGAACAGGGCCCCAACACTGAAGCTTTCTTT.

This clone is a singleton in its sample. The CDR3 coding sequence is TGCGCCAGCAGCCAAGACAGACAGATTACTAACTATGGCTACACCTTC. This sequence encodes CASSQDRQITNYGYTF. The rearrangement uses TRBV4-1 and TRBJ1-2, with a possible D match to TRBD1 (5 bases). CDR1 and CDR2 (germline): MGHRA, YSYEKL. This CDR3 comprises 16 residues. V was cut by 0 bases and J by 0 bases, with 11 bases left in between.

The chain employs TRBV2 and TRBJ1-1; 7 bases map to TRBD1. The CDR3 covers 11 residues. Per germline, CDR1 SNHLY and CDR2 FYNNEI. V dropped 4 bases and J dropped 10; count of bases not matched to a gene: 3. The CDR3: CASSGGQSAFF. In DNA, the CDR3 is TGTGCCAGCAGTGGGGGACAGTCAGCTTTCTTT.

This sequence joins TRBV29-1 and TRBJ2-7; TRBD2 aligns across 9 bases. Trimming cost V 7 bases and J 1 base; bases outside gene matches: 5. CDR1 and CDR2 (germline): SQVTM, ANQGSEA. This CDR3 comprises 13 residues. In DNA form, the CDR3 reads TGCAGCGGGAGCGGGGGGATATCCTACGAGCAGTACTTC. Amino acids: CSGSGGISYEQYF.

This rearrangement joins TRBV19 to TRBJ1-3; D uncertain. Between the trimmed V and J ends, which lost 5 bases and 0 bases, there was a span of 11 bases. There are 15 residues in the CDR3. The germline gives CDR1 LNHDA, CDR2 SQIVND (reference sequence). In DNA, the CDR3 is TGTGCCAGTAGTCCTATAGAGAGCTCTGGAAACACCATATATTTT. It yields the protein CASSPIESSGNTIYF.

This chain uses TRBV18 with TRBJ1-3; the match to TRBD1 covers 8 bases. The CDR3 runs to 15 residues. V lost 2 bases to trimming and J lost 0 bases; unmatched junction nucleotides: 0. Germline loops: CDR1 KGHSH, CDR2 LQKENI. CDR3 residues: CASSPTGGSGNTIYF. The CDR3 DNA follows: TGTGCCAGCTCACCAACAGGGGGCTCTGGAAACACCATATATTTT. The variable domain in full, completed from reference TRBV18 and TRBJ1-3, reads NAGVMQNPRHLVRRRGQEARLRCSPMKGHSHVYWYRQLPEEGLKFMVYLQKENIIDESGMPKERFSAEFPKEGPSILRIQQVVRGDSAAYFCASSPTGGSGNTIYFGEGSWLTVV.

V and J are TRBV28 and TRBJ1-4, with 10 bases that match TRBD1. Germline V CDR1 and CDR2: MDHEN, SYDVKM. The V segment lost 1 base and the J segment 10 bases; nucleotides outside the gene matches: 6. The CDR3 is 15 amino acids. The CDR3 nucleotides are TGTGCCAGCAGTTTATCCCCGACAGGGGGCGGAAAACTGTTTTTT. Residues: CASSLSPTGGGKLFF.

The rearrangement uses TRBV2 and TRBJ2-1; tentative D call: TRBD1 (5 bases). The length of the CDR3 is 12 residues. CDR1 is SNHLY, CDR2 FYNNEI, per germline. Trimming stripped 9 bases from V and 9 bases from J, with 15 bases between. In DNA, the CDR3 is TGTGCCAGAAGTTCTAGGGGCAGTGAGCAGTTCTTC. This translates into CARSSRGSEQFF.

J is TRBJ1-6 and V is TRBV5-1; possibly TRBD1 for D (5 bases). CDR1 is SGHRS, CDR2 YFSETQ, per germline. CDR3 size: 14 residues. V was shortened by 0 bases and J by 6 bases, with 7 bases between the two germline ends. CDR3 residues: CASSLGQINSPLHF. Here the CDR3 DNA reads TGCGCCAGCAGCTTGGGACAGATTAATTCACCCCTCCACTTT.

The chain links TRBV6-1 to TRBJ1-2; D is ambiguous. Germline loops: CDR1 MNHNS, CDR2 SASEGT. CDR3 size: 17 residues. V was pared by 1 base and J by 8 bases, with 23 bases between. The CDR3, as DNA: TGTGCCAGCAGTGAAGTTAGGGTCAGGAGCCGAACGGGGGGCTACACCTTC. This codes for CASSEVRVRSRTGGYTF.

The CDR3 sequence is CASSMVGTGSQRELFF. CDR3 nucleotide sequence: TGTGCCAGTAGTATGGTCGGGACAGGATCGCAAAGGGAGCTGTTTTTT. The chain recombines TRBV19 with TRBJ2-2; 8 bases fit TRBD1. The CDR3 has 16 residues. The V segment lost 3 bases and the J segment 9 bases; nucleotides outside the gene matches: 12. The germline CDR1 and CDR2 sequences are LNHDA and SQIVND (reference sequence).

The J gene is TRBJ2-5, the V gene TRBV5-1, with TRBD2 identical over 8 bases. The germline V gene has CDR1 SGHRS and CDR2 YFSETQ. V trimming: 7 bases; J trimming: 5 bases; junction bases outside the gene matches: 4. This CDR3 has 12 amino acids. The CDR3 DNA reads TGCGCCAGCCGGAGCGGGAGTGAGACCCAGTACTTC. Its translation: CASRSGSETQYF.

The chain couples TRBV7-9 to TRBJ1-5, with a weak D call TRBD1 (5 bases). The V and J ends lost 2 bases and 7 bases respectively, with 9 bases between them. This CDR3 has 13 residues. Per germline, CDR1 SEHNR and CDR2 FQNEAQ (reference sequence). This CDR3 is CASSLMRGQPQHF. The CDR3 DNA reads TGTGCCAGCAGCTTAATGCGGGGGCAGCCCCAGCATTTT.

The chain uses TRBV27 and TRBJ2-4; 8 nucleotides agree with TRBD1. Germline assignment: CDR1 MNHEY and CDR2 SMNVEV (reference sequence). V was clipped by 8 bases and J by 6 bases; unmatched bases: 6. The CDR3 consists of 13 residues. The CDR3 DNA follows: TGTGCCAGCGGGTACAGGGGGAGAAACATTCAGTACTTC. This translates into CASGYRGRNIQYF.

The rearrangement links TRBV11-2 to TRBJ1-1; 7 nucleotides agree with TRBD1. The CDR3 has 14 residues. The germline V gene has CDR1 SGHAT and CDR2 FQNNGV. Germline trimming cut 3 bases from V and 5 bases from J; bases unmatched to any gene: 6. As DNA, the CDR3 is TGTGCCAGCAGCTTTTATCAGGGGGTAACTGAAGCTTTCTTT. Residues: CASSFYQGVTEAFF.

The chain couples TRBV27 to TRBJ1-1; D not resolved. The CDR3 has 13 residues. Germline CDR1 and CDR2: MNHEY and SMNVEV (reference sequence). With 2 bases removed from V and 8 bases from J, the gap between germline ends came to 12 bases. This chain's CDR3 is CASSLDWEQEAFF. The CDR3 region has the DNA TGTGCCAGCAGTTTAGATTGGGAGCAAGAAGCTTTCTTT.

This clone occurred a few times. The chain is built from TRBV6-5 and TRBJ1-1; D is possibly TRBD1 (5 bases). Germline CDR1 is MNHEY and CDR2 is SVGAGI. Trimming pared 2 bases from V and 1 base from J, leaving 11 bases between. CDR3 length equals 15 residues. CDR3: CASSYEGVRNTEAFF. CDR3 nucleotide sequence: TGTGCCAGCAGTTACGAAGGGGTGAGGAACACTGAAGCTTTCTTT.

The genes are TRBV11-2 and TRBJ2-6; D is undetermined. The CDR3 totals 19 residues. V lost 2 bases, J lost 0 bases, and 17 bases lay in between. Germline CDR1 reads SGHAT; CDR2 reads FQNNGV. The CDR3 loop reads CASSLTPMAGNSGANVLTF. DNA of the CDR3: TGTGCCAGCAGCTTAACACCTATGGCAGGAAACTCTGGGGCCAACGTCCTGACTTTC.

The J gene is TRBJ1-6, the V gene TRBV19; D gene ambiguous. CDR1 and CDR2 (germline): LNHDA, SQIVND (reference sequence). The CDR3 has 16 amino acids. V was trimmed by 5 bases and J by 9 bases, leaving 20 bases between them. In nucleotides, the CDR3 is TGTGCCAGTAGTCCCACCGTTGAGGGTTGGGGTTCACCCCTCCACTTT. Amino acids: CASSPTVEGWGSPLHF. The whole variable domain, filled in from reference TRBV19 and TRBJ1-6, reads DGGITQSPKYLFRKEGQNVTLSCEQNLNHDAMYWYRQDPGQGLRLIYYSQIVNDFQKGDIAEGYSVSREKKESFPLTVTSAQKNPTAFYLCASSPTVEGWGSPLHFGNGTRLTVT.

The rearrangement uses TRBV5-1 and TRBJ2-5; perhaps TRBD2 as D (6 bases). The V end was cut by 5 bases, the J end by 4 bases, with 15 bases between. Per the germline V gene, CDR1 is SGHRS and CDR2 is YFSETQ. The CDR3 extends over 14 amino acids. The CDR3 protein is CASRLSGTRETQYF. The CDR3 nucleotides read TGCGCCAGCAGACTGTCCGGGACTCGAGAGACCCAGTACTTC. The full variable domain, in which reference TRBV5-1 and TRBJ2-5 provide the parts outside the CDR3, is KAGVTQTPRYLIKTRGQQVTLSCSPISGHRSVSWYQQTPGQGLQFLFEYFSETQRNKGNFPGRFSGRQFSNSRSEMNVSTLELGDSALYLCASRLSGTRETQYFGPGTRLLVL.